The TCR beta chain under discussion was sequenced for a study of tumor and adjacent non-tumor tissue in lung cancer (dated by TCRdb to 2016 to 2018). The study in broad terms: The cohort included under 15 adenocarcinoma, 2 squamous cell carcinoma and 1 small cell lung cancer patients. TCRbeta CDR3 sequencing was performed on about 30 paired specimens, with one tumor sample and one normal lung sample collected per patient. In total, sequencing yielded 125,075,908 productive TCRbeta reads, which works out to an average of approximately 4.1 million reads per sample. The roughly 15 patients were aged about 31 to 85 years, included ten or so men and 5 women, and had TNM stage I to III disease. Bulk TCRbeta repertoires were compared between lung tumor tissue and matched distant non-tumor lung tissue obtained from over 13 lung cancer patients.

Unmatched junction bases come to 10, with V trimmed by 4 bases and J by 5 bases. CDR1 SGHAT and CDR2 FQDESV were looked up in the germline V gene (reference sequence). CDR3 length: 15 amino acids, cysteine to phenylalanine. The retained sequence is limited to the CDR3, 45 bases, with the frame set at the first base. Results the study describes overall, beyond this receptor: Only about 15 patients were in the cohort, and the authors stated that larger samples and more detailed clinical data are needed. Neither the sequencing platform nor unique molecular identifiers are named or mentioned anywhere in the methods. Peripheral blood was not sequenced, so blood TCRbeta repertoires were not examined in the lung cancer patients of the study. TCR diversity was significantly higher in younger patients, and greater tumor TCR diversity was associated with shorter overall survival and shorter disease-free survival. The top 100 clones accounted for a significantly larger cumulative portion of the repertoire in normal lung than in tumor tissue. Tumor tissue showed significantly higher TCR diversity (inverse Simpson) than normal lung tissue, at around 460 vs 160 (P = 0.0075, Mann-Whitney U test).

To prepare the library, multiplex PCR was applied. Sequenced on an Illumina HiSeq 2500. TCRbeta libraries were constructed through three rounds of nested PCR with primers (Table S4) according to protocols adapted from ARM-PCR. Before sequencing, PCR products in the 200-500 bp range were cut out of the gel and cleaned up using the QIAquick gel extraction kit. As for how the authors treated the data: Reads were cleaned using Trimmomatic, were merged into complete CDR3 sequences using FLASH, and were assigned to V(D)J germline segments using MiTCR. Clonal diversity was calculated as the inverse Simpson's index using VDJtools. In-frame sequences lacking a premature stop codon were counted as productive reads. TCRdb itself trimmed the public reads at Q25 with fastp, ran MiXCR and retained productive beta chains. One record per CDR3 amino acid sequence lists the most common genes and DNA. TCRdb assigned the V and J calls; the authors' analysis was not used. This sample lists under 85,000 distinct CDR3 sequences; less than 85% were detected once. The top ten clones comprise about two fifths of the sample.

RNA was isolated from bulk unsorted tissue, and RNA quality was assessed with a NanoDrop ND-1000 and an Agilent 2100. Normal lung samples were distant non-tumor tissue taken more than 3 cm from the tumor edge. The donors were newly diagnosed lung cancer patients admitted for thoracic surgery in China from August to November 2014 who had not received prior chemotherapy. The study excluded patients who had received radiotherapy or chemotherapy before or who had another cancer at the same time. Pieces of surgical tissue measuring about 1-2 cm3 were kept in RNAlater solution and held at -80 degrees C until needed. About this clonotype itself: Its antigen is still unknown. No qualities accompany the bases; no much larger clone lies one base away.

This receptor chain uses TRBV11-1 and TRBJ2-7; 8 central nucleotides agree with TRBD1. Sequenced: distant non-tumor lung tissue. This receptor was identified in a man in his 70s with non-small cell lung cancer. The DNA sequence follows: TGTGCCAGCAGCTCCTTCGGGACAGGAACCCACGAGCAGTACTTC. It encodes CASSSFGTGTHEQYF.